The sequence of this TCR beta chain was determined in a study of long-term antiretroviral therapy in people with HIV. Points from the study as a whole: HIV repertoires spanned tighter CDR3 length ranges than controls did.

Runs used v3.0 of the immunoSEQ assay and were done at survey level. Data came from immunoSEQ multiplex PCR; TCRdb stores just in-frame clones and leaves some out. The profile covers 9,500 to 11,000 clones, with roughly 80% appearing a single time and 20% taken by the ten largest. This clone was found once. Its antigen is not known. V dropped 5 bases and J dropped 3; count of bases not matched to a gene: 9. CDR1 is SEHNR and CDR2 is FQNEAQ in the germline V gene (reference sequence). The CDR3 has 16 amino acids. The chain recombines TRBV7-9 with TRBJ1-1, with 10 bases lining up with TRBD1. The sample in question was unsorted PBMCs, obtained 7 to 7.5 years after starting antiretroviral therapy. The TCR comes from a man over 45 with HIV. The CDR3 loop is CASSARTGGRDTEAFF. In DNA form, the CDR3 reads TGTGCCAGCAGCGCCAGGACAGGGGGTAGGGACACTGAAGCTTTCTTT.